This TCR beta chain was identified during a study of CD8 T cells in Susac syndrome. This clonotype was seen just once. Sequencing of TCR beta, carried out with a high-throughput approach, was applied to CD8+ and CD4+ T cells from the blood. TEMRA cells were FACS-enriched, unlike CD8+ and CD4+ T cells, which were negatively isolated. V was clipped by 6 bases and J by 1 base; unmatched bases: 13. The CDR3 is 16 residues long. CDR1 is DFQATT, CDR2 SNEGSKA, per germline (reference sequence). The RNA input was about 0.5 to 1 ug, and it was reverse transcribed with random hexamers. TCRdb used MiXCR to reprocess the immunoSEQ multiplex PCR reads, holding one entry per CDR3 protein. The table shows approximately 150,000 distinct CDR3 sequences, with around 94% occurring only once.

The TCR sequence derives from a human donor in good health. This sequence joins TRBV20-1 and TRBJ2-3; 7 positions match TRBD2. The specimen sequenced was CD4+ T cells from PBMCs. The chain's CDR3 is CSAQMPSGGGTDTQYF. The CDR3 DNA reads TGCAGTGCCCAGATGCCTAGCGGAGGGGGCACAGATACGCAGTATTTT.